This record concerns one TCR beta chain sequence. Antigen: not known. The repertoire was sequenced with immunoSEQ multiplex PCR; TCRdb's copy has only in-frame clones and lacks some. The table records approximately 79,000 clones, about four fifths of them present only once. This sample is part of a study of graft-versus-host responses after intestinal transplantation. Study summary: Recipients were given multivisceral, liver-intestinal, or isolated intestinal transplants.

The CDR3 loop spans 15 amino acids. Between the trimmed V and J ends, which lost 4 bases and 0 bases, there was a span of 11 bases. CDR1 and CDR2 from the germline V gene are SGHKS and YYEKEE (reference sequence). The chain uses TRBV5-5 and TRBJ1-5; D is uncertain. The sequencing here drew on unstimulated CD4+ T cells sorted from spleen or lymph node cells, taken before intestinal transplant. This TCR was recovered from a human donor who received an intestinal transplant. In nucleotides, the CDR3 is TGTGCCAGCAGCCCCTCGGGATATAGCAATCAGCCCCAGCATTTT. Its protein product is CASSPSGYSNQPQHF.